The clone carrying this T cell receptor (beta chain) was counted many times. Researchers prepared the TCRbeta library using unique molecular identifiers, the study reports. Via MiXCR, TCRdb re-called the PCR reads, giving one row per CDR3 protein. Among roughly 70,000 distinct CDR3 sequences listed, 4.9% were seen once. This sample is drawn from a study of T-cell reconstitution after alpha-beta-depleted transplantation in children. J lost 1 base, V lost 5 bases, and 0 bases had no gene match. The CDR3 has 13 amino acids. Germline values: CDR1 DFQATT, CDR2 SNEGSKA (reference sequence). The receptor was derived from a boy younger than two who had a stem cell transplant for acute myeloid leukemia, so the T cells may come from the graft donor. This material consisted of PBMCs, mostly from graft donor cells, taken 180 days after TCRalphabeta/CD19-depleted stem cell transplant. The rearrangement joins TRBV20-1 to TRBJ2-3, with 10 bases identical to TRBD1. CDR3: CSAGTGGTDTQYF. In DNA form, the CDR3 reads TGCAGTGCTGGGACAGGGGGCACAGATACGCAGTATTTT.